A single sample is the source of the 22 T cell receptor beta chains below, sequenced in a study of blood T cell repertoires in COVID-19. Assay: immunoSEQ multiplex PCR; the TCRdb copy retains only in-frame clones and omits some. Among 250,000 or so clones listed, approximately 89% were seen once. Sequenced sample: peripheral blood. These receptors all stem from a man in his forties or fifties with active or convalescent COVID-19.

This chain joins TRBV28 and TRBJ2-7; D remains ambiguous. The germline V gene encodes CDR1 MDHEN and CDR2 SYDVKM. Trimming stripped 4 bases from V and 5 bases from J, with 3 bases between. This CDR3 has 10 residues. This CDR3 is CASSSNEQYF. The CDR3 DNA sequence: TGTGCCAGCAGTTCCAACGAGCAGTACTTC. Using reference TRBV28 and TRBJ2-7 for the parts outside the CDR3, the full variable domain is DVKVTQSSRYLVKRTGEKVFLECVQDMDHENMFWYRQDPGLGLRLIYFSYDVKMKEKGDIPEGYSVSREKKERFSLILESASTNQTSMYLCASSSNEQYFGPGTRLTVT.

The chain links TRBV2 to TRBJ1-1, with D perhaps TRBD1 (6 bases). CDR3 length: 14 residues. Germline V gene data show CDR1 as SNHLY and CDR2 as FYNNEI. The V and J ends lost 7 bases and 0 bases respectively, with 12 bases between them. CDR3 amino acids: CASMQGTMNTEAFF. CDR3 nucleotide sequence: TGTGCCAGCATGCAGGGGACGATGAACACTGAAGCTTTCTTT.

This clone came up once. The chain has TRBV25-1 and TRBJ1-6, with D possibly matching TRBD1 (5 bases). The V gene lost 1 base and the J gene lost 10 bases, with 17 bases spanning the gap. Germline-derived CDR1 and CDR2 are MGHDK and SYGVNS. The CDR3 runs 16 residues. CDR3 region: CASSESGGGLGSPLHF. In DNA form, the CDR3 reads TGTGCCAGCAGTGAATCCGGGGGGGGGTTAGGATCACCCCTCCACTTT.

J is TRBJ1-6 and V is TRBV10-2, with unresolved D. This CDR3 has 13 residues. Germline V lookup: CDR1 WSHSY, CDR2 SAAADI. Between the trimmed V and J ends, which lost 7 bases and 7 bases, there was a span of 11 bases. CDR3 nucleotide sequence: TGCGCCAGCAAGTTTGAAGCAAATTCACCCCTCCACTTT. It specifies CASKFEANSPLHF.

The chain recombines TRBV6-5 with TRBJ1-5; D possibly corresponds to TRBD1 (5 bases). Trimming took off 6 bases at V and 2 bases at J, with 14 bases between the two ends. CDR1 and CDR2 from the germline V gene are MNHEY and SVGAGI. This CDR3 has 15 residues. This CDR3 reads CASSRRGLGNQPQHF. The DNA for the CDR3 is TGTGCCAGCAGCCGTAGGGGATTAGGCAATCAGCCCCAGCATTTT.

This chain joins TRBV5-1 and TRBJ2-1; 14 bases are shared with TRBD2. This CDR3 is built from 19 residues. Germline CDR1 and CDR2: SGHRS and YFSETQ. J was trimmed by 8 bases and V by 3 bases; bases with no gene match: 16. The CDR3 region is CASSSTTTSGRAWRDEQFF. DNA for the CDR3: TGCGCCAGCAGCTCAACAACGACTAGCGGGAGGGCCTGGCGCGATGAGCAGTTCTTC.

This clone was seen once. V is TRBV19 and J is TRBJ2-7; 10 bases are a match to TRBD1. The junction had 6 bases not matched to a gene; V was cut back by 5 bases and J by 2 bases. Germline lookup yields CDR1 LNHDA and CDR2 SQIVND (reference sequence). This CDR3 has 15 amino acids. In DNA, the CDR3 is TGTGCCAGTAGTGATAGGGACAGGGGAACCTACGAGCAGTACTTC. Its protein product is CASSDRDRGTYEQYF.

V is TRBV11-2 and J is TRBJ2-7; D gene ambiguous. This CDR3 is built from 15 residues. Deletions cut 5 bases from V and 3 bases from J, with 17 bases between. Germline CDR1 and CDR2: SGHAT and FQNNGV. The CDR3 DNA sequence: TGTGCCAGCAGCGCGCCGAGCGTTAGGTTCTACGAGCAGTACTTC. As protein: CASSAPSVRFYEQYF.

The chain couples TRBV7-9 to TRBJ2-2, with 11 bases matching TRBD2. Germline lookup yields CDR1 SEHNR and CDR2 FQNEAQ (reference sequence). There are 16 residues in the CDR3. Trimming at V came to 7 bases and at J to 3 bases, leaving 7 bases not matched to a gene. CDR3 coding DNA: TGTGCCAGCATCAGTAGCGGGGGGGCCGACACCGGGGAGCTGTTTTTT. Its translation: CASISSGGADTGELFF. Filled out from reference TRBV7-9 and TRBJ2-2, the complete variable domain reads DTGVSQNPRHKITKRGQNVTFRCDPISEHNRLYWYRQTLGQGPEFLTYFQNEAQLEKSRLLSDRFSAERPKGSFSTLEIQRTEQGDSAMYLCASISSGGADTGELFFGEGSRLTVL.

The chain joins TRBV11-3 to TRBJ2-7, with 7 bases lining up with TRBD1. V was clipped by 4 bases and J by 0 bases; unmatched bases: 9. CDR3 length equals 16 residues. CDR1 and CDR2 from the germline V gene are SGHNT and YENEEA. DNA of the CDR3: TGTGCCAGCAGCTCCCGGGACAGTCGCGACTCCTACGAGCAGTACTTC. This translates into CASSSRDSRDSYEQYF.

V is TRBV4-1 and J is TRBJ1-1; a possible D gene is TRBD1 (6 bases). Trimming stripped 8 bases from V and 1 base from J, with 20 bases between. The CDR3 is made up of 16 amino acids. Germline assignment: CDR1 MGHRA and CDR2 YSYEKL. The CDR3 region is CASLQKEDSRNTEAFF. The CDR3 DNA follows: TGCGCCAGCCTCCAGAAGGAGGACAGTAGGAACACTGAAGCTTTCTTT.

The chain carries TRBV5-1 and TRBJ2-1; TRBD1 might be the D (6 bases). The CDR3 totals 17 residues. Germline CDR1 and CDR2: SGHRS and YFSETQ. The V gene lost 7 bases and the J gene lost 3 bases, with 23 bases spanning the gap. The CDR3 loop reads CASGLNRARGDYNEQFF. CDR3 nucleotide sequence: TGCGCCAGCGGCCTTAACCGGGCCAGGGGTGACTACAATGAGCAGTTCTTC.

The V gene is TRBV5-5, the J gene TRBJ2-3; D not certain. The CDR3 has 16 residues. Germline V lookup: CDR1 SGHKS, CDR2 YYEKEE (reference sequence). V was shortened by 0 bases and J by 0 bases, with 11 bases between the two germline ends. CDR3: CASSLGLRQSTDTQYF. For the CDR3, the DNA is TGTGCCAGCAGCTTGGGTCTTCGCCAGAGCACAGATACGCAGTATTTT.

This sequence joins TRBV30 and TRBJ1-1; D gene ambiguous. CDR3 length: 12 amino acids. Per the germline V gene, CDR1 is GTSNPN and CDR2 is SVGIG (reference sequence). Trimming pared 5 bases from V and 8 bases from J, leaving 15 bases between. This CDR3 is CAWAAPRREAFF. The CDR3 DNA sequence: TGTGCCTGGGCGGCCCCTCGGAGGGAAGCTTTCTTT.

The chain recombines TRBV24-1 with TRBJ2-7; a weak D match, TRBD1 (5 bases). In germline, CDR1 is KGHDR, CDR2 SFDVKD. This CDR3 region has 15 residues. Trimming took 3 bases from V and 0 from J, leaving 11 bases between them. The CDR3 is CATSDTGLFSYEQYF. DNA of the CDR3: TGTGCCACCAGTGATACAGGTCTGTTCTCCTACGAGCAGTACTTC.

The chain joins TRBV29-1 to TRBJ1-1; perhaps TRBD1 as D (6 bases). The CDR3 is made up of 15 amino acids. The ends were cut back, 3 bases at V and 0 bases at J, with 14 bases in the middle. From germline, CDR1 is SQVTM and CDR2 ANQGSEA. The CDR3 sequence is CSVEIRGPMNTEAFF. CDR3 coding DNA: TGCAGCGTTGAGATCAGGGGCCCGATGAACACTGAAGCTTTCTTT.

The CDR3 DNA is TGTGCCAGCAGCGCATCCGGGACAGGGAATGGCTACACCTTC. It encodes CASSASGTGNGYTF. The J gene is TRBJ1-2, the V gene TRBV5-4, with 9 bases identical to TRBD1. After removal of 4 bases from V and 6 bases from J, the junction contained 7 bases not matched to a gene. Per germline, CDR1 SGHNT and CDR2 YYREEE (reference sequence). This CDR3 has 14 residues.

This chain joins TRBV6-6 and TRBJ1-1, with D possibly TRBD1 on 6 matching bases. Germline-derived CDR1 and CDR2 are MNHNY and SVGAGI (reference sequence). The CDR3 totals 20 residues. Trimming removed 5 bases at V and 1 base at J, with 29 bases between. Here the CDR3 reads CASSPPSWGQPNRRNTEAFF. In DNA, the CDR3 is TGTGCCAGCAGTCCTCCCTCTTGGGGACAACCTAACAGGCGGAACACTGAAGCTTTCTTT.

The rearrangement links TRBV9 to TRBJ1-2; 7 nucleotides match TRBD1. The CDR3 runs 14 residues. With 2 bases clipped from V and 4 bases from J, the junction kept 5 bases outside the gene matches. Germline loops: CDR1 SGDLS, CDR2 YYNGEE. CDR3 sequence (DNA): TGTGCCAGCAGCGTTGGAGGGGGCACCTATGGCTACACCTTC. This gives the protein CASSVGGGTYGYTF.

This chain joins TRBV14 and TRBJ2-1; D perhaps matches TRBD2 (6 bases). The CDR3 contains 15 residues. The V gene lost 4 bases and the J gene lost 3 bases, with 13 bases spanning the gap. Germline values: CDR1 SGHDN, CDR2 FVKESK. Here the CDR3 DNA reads TGTGCCAGCAGCCTCACCGGGACTCGCTACAATGAGCAGTTCTTC. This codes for CASSLTGTRYNEQFF.

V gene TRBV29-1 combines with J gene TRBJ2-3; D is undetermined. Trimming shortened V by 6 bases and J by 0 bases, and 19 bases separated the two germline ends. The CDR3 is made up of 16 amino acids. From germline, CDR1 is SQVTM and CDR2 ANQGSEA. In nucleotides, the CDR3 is TGCAGCGTCGAAACTATTGACGGATATAGCACAGATACGCAGTATTTT. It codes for CSVETIDGYSTDTQYF.

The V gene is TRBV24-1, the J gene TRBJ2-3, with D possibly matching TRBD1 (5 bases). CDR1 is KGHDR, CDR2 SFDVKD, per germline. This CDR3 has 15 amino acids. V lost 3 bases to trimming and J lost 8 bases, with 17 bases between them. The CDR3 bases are TGTGCCACCAGTGATGCCCAGGGTTTATCTGCTACGCAGTATTTT. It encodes CATSDAQGLSATQYF.